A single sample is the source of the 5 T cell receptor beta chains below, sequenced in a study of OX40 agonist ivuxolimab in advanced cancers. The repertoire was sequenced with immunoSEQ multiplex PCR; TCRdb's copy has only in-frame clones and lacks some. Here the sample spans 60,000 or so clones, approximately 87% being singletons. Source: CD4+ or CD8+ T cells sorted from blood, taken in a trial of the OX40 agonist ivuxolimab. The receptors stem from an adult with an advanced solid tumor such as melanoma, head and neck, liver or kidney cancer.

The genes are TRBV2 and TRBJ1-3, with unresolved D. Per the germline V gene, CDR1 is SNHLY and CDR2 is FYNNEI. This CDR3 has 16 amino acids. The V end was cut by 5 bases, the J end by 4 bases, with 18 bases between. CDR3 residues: CASSFQTGSFGNTIYF. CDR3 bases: TGTGCCAGCAGTTTCCAAACGGGAAGTTTCGGAAACACCATATATTTT.

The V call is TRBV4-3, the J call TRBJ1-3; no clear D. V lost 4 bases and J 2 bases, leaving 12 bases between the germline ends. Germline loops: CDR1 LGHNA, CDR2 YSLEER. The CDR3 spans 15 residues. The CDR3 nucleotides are TGCGCCAGCAGCCTCAGGATTATAGCTGGAAACACCATATATTTT. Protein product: CASSLRIIAGNTIYF.

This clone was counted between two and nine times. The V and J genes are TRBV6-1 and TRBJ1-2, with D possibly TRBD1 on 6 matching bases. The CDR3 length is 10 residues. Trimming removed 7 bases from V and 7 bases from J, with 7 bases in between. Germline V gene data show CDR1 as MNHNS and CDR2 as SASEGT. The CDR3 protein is CASKQGGYTF. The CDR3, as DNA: TGTGCCAGCAAACAGGGTGGCTACACCTTC.

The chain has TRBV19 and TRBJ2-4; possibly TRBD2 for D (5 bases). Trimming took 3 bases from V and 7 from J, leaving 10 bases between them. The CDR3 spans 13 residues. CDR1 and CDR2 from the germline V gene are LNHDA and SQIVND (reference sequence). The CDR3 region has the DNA TGTGCCAGTAGTATGACTACCGGCAACATTCAGTACTTC. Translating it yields CASSMTTGNIQYF.

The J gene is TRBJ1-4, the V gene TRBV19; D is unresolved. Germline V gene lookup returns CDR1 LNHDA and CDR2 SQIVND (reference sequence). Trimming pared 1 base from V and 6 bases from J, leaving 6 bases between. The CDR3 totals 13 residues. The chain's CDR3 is CASSIGRYEKLFF. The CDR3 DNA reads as TGTGCCAGTAGTATAGGGCGATATGAAAAACTGTTTTTT.